These T cell receptor beta chains were read from a single sample in a study of cytomegalovirus exposure and HLA in healthy donors. Generated by immunoSEQ multiplex PCR, the TCRdb table keeps only in-frame clones and is missing some. Found here are around 150,000 clones, 84% of them singletons; the top ten hold more than 8.5%. Source material: PBMCs. These receptors were collected from a man aged 25 to 40 in good health and CMV-seropositive. Each CDR3 is given without its conserved first and last residue. Clone size is shown for a subset of rows, as once, few, many or a class of expanded clone.

v_gene,j_gene,abundance,CDR3aa
TRBV5-1,TRBJ2-7,NA,ASSIQREYEQY
TRBV27,TRBJ2-3,NA,ASSRRLGRTDTQY
TRBV5-1,TRBJ1-1,NA,ASSTGTGGRWDTEAF
TRBV7-8,TRBJ2-7,NA,ASSPMTGVELSYEQY
TRBV6-4,TRBJ2-2,NA,ASSEFAGTTGELF
TRBV29-1,TRBJ2-7,NA,SVLAGYEQY
TRBV7-2,TRBJ2-3,many,ATAPAGTTDTQY
TRBV9,TRBJ2-2,NA,ASSESSSGTNTGELF
TRBV9,TRBJ1-2,NA,ASSVDDSYGYT
TRBV7-9,TRBJ2-7,NA,ASSVTDRGVEQY
TRBV7-9,TRBJ2-1,NA,ASSFLLGHEQF
TRBV4-1,TRBJ1-1,NA,ASSPGAGGTEAF
TRBV19,TRBJ2-1,NA,ASRPGTSGNRGEQF
TRBV27,TRBJ2-3,NA,ASSLASSTDTQY
TRBV11-2,TRBJ2-2,NA,ASSPGGNTGELF
TRBV11-2,TRBJ2-3,NA,ASPQGRTSGRAEDTQY
TRBV9,TRBJ2-7,NA,ASSVLADYSYEQY
TRBV7-9,TRBJ1-2,NA,ASSLGTGNYGYT
TRBV7-8,TRBJ2-5,NA,ASSSDWTGTQY
TRBV11-3,TRBJ2-2,NA,ASSSTGGYGELF
TRBV5-1,TRBJ1-4,many,ASSLGGGSEKLF
TRBV27,TRBJ2-7,NA,ASSLVGLGIYEQY
TRBV18,TRBJ1-5,NA,ASSPSTGVTHQPQH
TRBV19,TRBJ2-7,NA,ASSIRVEQY
TRBV5-1,TRBJ2-5,NA,ASSWSPTRKETQY
TRBV27,TRBJ2-6,few,ASSLFAWRGASSGANVLT
TRBV5-1,TRBJ2-1,NA,ASSWLGSAQRRSYNEQF
TRBV9,TRBJ2-3,NA,ASSVARGGRGTGTDTQY
TRBV7-8,TRBJ2-1,NA,ASSHRSGTRDNEQF
TRBV19,TRBJ1-2,few,ASSIPGTGGTGYT
TRBV9,TRBJ2-5,NA,ASSVAGHGQETQY
TRBV2,TRBJ1-3,once,ASTLSQAGNTIY
TRBV18,TRBJ2-3,NA,ASSPDREDTQY
TRBV18,TRBJ2-7,NA,ASSPPLSGSPYEQY
TRBV10-3,TRBJ2-3,once,AIWAGGFIDTQY
TRBV5-1,TRBJ1-2,few,ASSLDSYYGYT
TRBV2,TRBJ1-2,NA,ASSEDRELYGYT
TRBV18,TRBJ1-1,NA,ASSLGAMNTEAF
TRBV28,TRBJ1-5,NA,ASRVGQGYQPQH
TRBV28,TRBJ1-1,NA,ASSPRGLTEAF